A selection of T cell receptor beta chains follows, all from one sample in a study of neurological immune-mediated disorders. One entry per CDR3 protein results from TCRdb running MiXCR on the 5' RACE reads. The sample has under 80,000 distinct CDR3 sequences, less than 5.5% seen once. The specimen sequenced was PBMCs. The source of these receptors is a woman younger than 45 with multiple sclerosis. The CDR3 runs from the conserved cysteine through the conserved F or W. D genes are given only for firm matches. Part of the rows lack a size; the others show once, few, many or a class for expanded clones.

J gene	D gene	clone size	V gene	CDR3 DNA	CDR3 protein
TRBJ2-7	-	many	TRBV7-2	TGTGCCAGCAGACGGACGGCTTCCTACGAGCAGTACTTC	CASRRTASYEQYF
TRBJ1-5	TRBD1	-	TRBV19	TGTGCCAGTAGTCCCACAGGGGGCAGGAATCAGCCCCAGCATTTT	CASSPTGGRNQPQHF
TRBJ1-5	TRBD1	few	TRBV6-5	TGTGCCAGCAGTTACTCAAACAGGGGAGGCAATCAGCCCCAGAATTTT	CASSYSNRGGNQPQNF
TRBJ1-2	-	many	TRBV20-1	TGCAGTGCCCCCGCGACAGGCCTCTATGGCTACACCTTC	CSAPATGLYGYTF
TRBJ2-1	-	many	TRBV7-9	TGTGCCAGCAGCATCCCGGGTGGGCAGGGGCTGAATGAGCAGTTCTTC	CASSIPGGQGLNEQFF
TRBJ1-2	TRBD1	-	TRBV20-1	TGCAGTGCTAGGGAGACAGGGGGCGTACTCAACTATGGCTACACCTTC	CSARETGGVLNYGYTF
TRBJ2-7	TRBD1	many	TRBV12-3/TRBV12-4	TGTGCCAGCAGTTTATTAGGGGGCGGGTACGAGCAGTACTTC	CASSLLGGGYEQYF
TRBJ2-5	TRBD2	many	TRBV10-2	TGCGCCAGCATGGACCTAGCGGGCAAAGAGACCCAGTACTTC	CASMDLAGKETQYF
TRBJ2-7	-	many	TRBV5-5	TGTGCCAGCAGCTTGTTAGCAGCCTTCTCCTACGAGCAGTACTTC	CASSLLAAFSYEQYF
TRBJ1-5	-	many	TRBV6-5	TGTGCCAGCAGAGAGGAGAGCAATCAGCCCCAGCATTTT	CASREESNQPQHF
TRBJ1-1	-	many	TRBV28	TGTGCCAGCAGTCCACCGGCCAGGGGTACTGAAGCTTTCTTT	CASSPPARGTEAFF
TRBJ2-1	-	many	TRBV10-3	TGTGCCATCAGTGAGTCCGGGTACAATGAGCAGTTCTTC	CAISESGYNEQFF
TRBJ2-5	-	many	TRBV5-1	TGCGCCAGCAGCAAGTTGGAGGGGGGGCCGGAGACCCAGTACTTC	CASSKLEGGPETQYF
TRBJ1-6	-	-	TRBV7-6	TGTGCCAGCAGCTTAGCAGGAAAACCGGGCTCACCCCTCCACTTT	CASSLAGKPGSPLHF
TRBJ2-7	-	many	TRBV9	TGTGCCAGCAGCGTAGGGACAACCTACGAGCAGTACTTC	CASSVGTTYEQYF
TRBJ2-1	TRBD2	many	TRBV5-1	TGCGCCAGCAGCCCCGGAGCGCTAGCGGGGGCCTTTGAGCAGTTCTTC	CASSPGALAGAFEQFF
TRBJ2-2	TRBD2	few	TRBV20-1	TGCAGTGCAGAGCGGGGGGGCCGAACCGGGGAGCTGTTTTTT	CSAERGGRTGELFF
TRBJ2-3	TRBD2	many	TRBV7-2	TGTGCCAGCAGCTTGGGTAGCGGGGGGGCGAGAGATACGCAGTATTTT	CASSLGSGGARDTQYF
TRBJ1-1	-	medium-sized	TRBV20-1	TGCAGTGCTAGGAGGAGGGCTCTGTACACTGAAGCTTTCTTT	CSARRRALYTEAFF
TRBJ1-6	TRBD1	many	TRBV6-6	TGTGCTACAGTGGGGGCCTACCCGGGACAGGGGGGCACACCCCTCCACTTT	CATVGAYPGQGGTPLHF
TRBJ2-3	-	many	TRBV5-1	TGCGCCAGCAACGGAAACACAGATACGCAGTATTTT	CASNGNTDTQYF
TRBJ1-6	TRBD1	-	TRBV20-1	TGCAGTGCTAGAGATGGGTTGGCAGGGGGGGATTCACCCCTCCACTTT	CSARDGLAGGDSPLHF
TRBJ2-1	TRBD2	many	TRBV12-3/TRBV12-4	TGTGCCAGCAGTCGACTAGCGGGGGGGGCGGACGAGCAGTTCTTC	CASSRLAGGADEQFF
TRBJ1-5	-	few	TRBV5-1	TGCGCCAGCAGCTTGGCTGGGACCGCTAAAAATCAGCCCCAGCATTTT	CASSLAGTAKNQPQHF
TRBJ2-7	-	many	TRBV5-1	TGCGCCAGCAGCTTGGGTGACAGGAGGGACTACGAGCAGTACTTC	CASSLGDRRDYEQYF
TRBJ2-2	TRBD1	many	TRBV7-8	TGTGCCAGCAGCCCTGGACAGGGTTACACCGGGGAGCTGTTTTTT	CASSPGQGYTGELFF
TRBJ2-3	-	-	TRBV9	TGTGCCAGCAGCGTAGGTTCAGACACAAAATATACGCAGTATTTT	CASSVGSDTKYTQYF
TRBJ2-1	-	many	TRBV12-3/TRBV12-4	TGTGCCAGCAGTTTCCCCCCGGGGGGCCAGTTCGATGAGCAGTTCTTC	CASSFPPGGQFDEQFF
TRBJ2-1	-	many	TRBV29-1	TGCAGCGTTGAAATTAGCGGACGTTACAATGAGCAGTTCTTC	CSVEISGRYNEQFF
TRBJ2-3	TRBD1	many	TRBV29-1	TGCAGCGTCAAGGGTCGGGGACAGGTCACAGATACGCAGTATTTT	CSVKGRGQVTDTQYF
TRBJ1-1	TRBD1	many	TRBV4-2	TGTGCCAGCAGCCAAAGAGGACAGGGGAGTACTGAAGCTTTCTTT	CASSQRGQGSTEAFF
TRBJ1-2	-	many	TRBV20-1	TGCAGTGCTAGAGATGTGGGACCCCACTATGGCTACACCTTC	CSARDVGPHYGYTF
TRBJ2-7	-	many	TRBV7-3	TGTGCCAGCAGCTCAATAGGATCCTACGAGCAGTACTTC	CASSSIGSYEQYF
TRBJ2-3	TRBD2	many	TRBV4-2	TGTGCCAGCAGCCAAGCTAGCGGGGGCCCCACAGATACGCAGTATTTT	CASSQASGGPTDTQYF
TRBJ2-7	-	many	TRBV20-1	TGCAGTGCTAGTACCAGAGAAAGTCCCCACGAGCAGTACTTC	CSASTRESPHEQYF
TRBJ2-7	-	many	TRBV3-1	TGTGCCAGCAGCCAAGATGGAGGCGTCTACGAGCAGTACTTC	CASSQDGGVYEQYF
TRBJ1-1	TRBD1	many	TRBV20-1	TGCAGTGCGGGGGGACAGCCGAACACTGAAGCTTTCTTT	CSAGGQPNTEAFF
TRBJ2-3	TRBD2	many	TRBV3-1	TGTGCCAGCAGCCCCTCCGGGAGGTTCCCGCAGTATTTT	CASSPSGRFPQYF